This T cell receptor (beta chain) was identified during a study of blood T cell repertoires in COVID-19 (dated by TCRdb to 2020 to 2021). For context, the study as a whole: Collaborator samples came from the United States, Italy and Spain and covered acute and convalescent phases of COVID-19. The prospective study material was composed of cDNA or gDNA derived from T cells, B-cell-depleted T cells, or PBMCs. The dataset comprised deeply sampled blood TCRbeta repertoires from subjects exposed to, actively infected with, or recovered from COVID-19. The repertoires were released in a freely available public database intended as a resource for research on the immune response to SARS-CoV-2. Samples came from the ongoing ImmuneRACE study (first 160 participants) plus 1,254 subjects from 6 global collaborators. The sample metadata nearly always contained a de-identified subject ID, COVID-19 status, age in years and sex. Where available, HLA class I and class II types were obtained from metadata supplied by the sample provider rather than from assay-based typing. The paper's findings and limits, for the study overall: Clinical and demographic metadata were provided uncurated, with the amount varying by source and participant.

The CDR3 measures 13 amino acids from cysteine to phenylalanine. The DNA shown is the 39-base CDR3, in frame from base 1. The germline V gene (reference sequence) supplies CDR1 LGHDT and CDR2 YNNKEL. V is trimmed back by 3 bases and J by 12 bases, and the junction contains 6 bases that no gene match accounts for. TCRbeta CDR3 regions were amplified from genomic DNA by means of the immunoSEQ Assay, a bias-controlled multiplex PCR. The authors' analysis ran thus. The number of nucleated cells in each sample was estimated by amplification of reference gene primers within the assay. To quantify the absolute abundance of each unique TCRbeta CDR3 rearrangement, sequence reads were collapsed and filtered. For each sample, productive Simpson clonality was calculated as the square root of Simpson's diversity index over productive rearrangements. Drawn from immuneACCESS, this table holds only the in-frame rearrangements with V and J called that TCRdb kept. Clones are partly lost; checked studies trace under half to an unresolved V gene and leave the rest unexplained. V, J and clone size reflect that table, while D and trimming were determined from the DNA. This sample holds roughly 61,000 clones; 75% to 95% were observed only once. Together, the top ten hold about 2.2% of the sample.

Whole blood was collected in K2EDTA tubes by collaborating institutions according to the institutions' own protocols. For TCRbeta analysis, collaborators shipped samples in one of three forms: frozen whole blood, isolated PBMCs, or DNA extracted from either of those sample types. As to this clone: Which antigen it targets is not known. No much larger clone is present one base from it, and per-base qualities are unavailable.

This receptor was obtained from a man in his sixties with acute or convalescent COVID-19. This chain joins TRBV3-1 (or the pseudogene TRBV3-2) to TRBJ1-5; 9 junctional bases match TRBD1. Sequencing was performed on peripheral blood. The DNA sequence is TGTGCCAGCAGCCAGGGGGACAGGGCCGACCAGCATTTT. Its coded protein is CASSQGDRADQHF.